A single sample is the source of the 2 T cell receptor beta chains below, sequenced in a study of cytomegalovirus exposure and HLA in healthy donors. Vbeta (60) and Jbeta (13) primers were used in the PCR. Libraries were prepared by immunoSEQ multiplex PCR; TCRdb keeps only in-frame clonotypes and omits some of them. The sample yields about 160,000 clones, 70% to 90% seen once. Sequenced input: PBMCs. These receptors were obtained from a man aged 18 to 30 in good health and CMV-seropositive.

Details on this clone: Other DNA variants within this sample encode the same CDR3. The chain carries TRBV15 and TRBJ1-2, with D possibly being TRBD1 (6 bases). The CDR3 is made up of 16 amino acids. From germline, CDR1 is LNHNV and CDR2 YYDKDF (reference sequence). Between the trimmed V and J ends, which lost 0 bases and 3 bases, there was a span of 14 bases. In nucleotides, the CDR3 is TGTGCCACCAGCAGAGATCTGGGACAAACGTACTATGGCTACACCTTC. Protein: CATSRDLGQTYYGYTF.

This chain links TRBV4-2 with TRBJ1-1; D not certain. CDR1 and CDR2 from the germline V gene are LGHNA and YNFKEQ. This CDR3 region has 12 residues. The ends were cut back, 4 bases at V and 1 base at J, with 4 bases in the middle. CDR3: CASSRRNTEAFF. CDR3 in DNA: TGTGCCAGCAGCCGGAGGAACACTGAAGCTTTCTTT.